This T cell receptor (beta chain) was obtained from a study of T cell changes during pregnancy in multiple sclerosis. TCRdb keeps only in-frame clones here, not all; method: immunoSEQ multiplex PCR. This sample carries under 90,000 clones, about 92% of them seen once, and the ten largest clones take 1.3% to 1.5%. This clone showed up just once. Material: peripheral blood, obtained in the second trimester of pregnancy. This receptor was obtained from a female donor in good health, enrolled as a control in a pregnancy study.

The CDR3 loop is CASSEGEGIADTQYF. The CDR3 region has the DNA TGTGCCAGCAGTGAAGGGGAAGGAATAGCAGATACGCAGTATTTT. The gene calls are TRBV6-4 and TRBJ2-3, with D tentatively TRBD1 (5 bases). From germline, CDR1 is MRHNA and CDR2 SNTAGT. Trimming cost V 3 bases and J 4 bases, with 14 bases left between them. CDR3 length: 15 amino acids.